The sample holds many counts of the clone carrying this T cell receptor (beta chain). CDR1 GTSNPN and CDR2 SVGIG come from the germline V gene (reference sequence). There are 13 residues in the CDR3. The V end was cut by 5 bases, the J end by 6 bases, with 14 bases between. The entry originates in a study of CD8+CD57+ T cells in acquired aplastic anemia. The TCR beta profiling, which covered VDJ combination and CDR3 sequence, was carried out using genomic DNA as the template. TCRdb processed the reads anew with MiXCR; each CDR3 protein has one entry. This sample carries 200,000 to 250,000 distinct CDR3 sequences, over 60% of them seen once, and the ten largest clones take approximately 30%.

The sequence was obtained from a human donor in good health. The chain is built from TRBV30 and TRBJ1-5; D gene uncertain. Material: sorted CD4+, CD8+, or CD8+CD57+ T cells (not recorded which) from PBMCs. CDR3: CAWGRGNSQPQHF. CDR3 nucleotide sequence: TGTGCCTGGGGACGGGGAAACAGTCAGCCCCAGCATTTT.